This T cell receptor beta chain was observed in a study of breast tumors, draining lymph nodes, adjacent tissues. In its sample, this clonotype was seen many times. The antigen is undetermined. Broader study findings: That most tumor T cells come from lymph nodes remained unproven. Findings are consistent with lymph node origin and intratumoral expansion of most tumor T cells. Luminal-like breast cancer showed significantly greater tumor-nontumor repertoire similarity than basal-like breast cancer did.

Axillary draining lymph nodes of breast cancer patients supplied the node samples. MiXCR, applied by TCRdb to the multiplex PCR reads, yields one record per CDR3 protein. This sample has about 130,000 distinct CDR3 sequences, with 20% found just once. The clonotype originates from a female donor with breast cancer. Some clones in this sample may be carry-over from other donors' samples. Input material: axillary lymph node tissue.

CDR3: CSARDLWADNDHSNQPQHF. The CDR3 region has the DNA TGCAGTGCTAGAGATCTGTGGGCAGACAATGACCATAGCAATCAGCCCCAGCATTTT. The chain is built from TRBV20-1 and TRBJ1-5; D is ambiguous. Trimming took off 0 bases at V and 0 bases at J, with 21 bases between the two ends. CDR1 is DFQATT, CDR2 SNEGSKA, per germline (reference sequence). The CDR3 loop spans 19 amino acids.